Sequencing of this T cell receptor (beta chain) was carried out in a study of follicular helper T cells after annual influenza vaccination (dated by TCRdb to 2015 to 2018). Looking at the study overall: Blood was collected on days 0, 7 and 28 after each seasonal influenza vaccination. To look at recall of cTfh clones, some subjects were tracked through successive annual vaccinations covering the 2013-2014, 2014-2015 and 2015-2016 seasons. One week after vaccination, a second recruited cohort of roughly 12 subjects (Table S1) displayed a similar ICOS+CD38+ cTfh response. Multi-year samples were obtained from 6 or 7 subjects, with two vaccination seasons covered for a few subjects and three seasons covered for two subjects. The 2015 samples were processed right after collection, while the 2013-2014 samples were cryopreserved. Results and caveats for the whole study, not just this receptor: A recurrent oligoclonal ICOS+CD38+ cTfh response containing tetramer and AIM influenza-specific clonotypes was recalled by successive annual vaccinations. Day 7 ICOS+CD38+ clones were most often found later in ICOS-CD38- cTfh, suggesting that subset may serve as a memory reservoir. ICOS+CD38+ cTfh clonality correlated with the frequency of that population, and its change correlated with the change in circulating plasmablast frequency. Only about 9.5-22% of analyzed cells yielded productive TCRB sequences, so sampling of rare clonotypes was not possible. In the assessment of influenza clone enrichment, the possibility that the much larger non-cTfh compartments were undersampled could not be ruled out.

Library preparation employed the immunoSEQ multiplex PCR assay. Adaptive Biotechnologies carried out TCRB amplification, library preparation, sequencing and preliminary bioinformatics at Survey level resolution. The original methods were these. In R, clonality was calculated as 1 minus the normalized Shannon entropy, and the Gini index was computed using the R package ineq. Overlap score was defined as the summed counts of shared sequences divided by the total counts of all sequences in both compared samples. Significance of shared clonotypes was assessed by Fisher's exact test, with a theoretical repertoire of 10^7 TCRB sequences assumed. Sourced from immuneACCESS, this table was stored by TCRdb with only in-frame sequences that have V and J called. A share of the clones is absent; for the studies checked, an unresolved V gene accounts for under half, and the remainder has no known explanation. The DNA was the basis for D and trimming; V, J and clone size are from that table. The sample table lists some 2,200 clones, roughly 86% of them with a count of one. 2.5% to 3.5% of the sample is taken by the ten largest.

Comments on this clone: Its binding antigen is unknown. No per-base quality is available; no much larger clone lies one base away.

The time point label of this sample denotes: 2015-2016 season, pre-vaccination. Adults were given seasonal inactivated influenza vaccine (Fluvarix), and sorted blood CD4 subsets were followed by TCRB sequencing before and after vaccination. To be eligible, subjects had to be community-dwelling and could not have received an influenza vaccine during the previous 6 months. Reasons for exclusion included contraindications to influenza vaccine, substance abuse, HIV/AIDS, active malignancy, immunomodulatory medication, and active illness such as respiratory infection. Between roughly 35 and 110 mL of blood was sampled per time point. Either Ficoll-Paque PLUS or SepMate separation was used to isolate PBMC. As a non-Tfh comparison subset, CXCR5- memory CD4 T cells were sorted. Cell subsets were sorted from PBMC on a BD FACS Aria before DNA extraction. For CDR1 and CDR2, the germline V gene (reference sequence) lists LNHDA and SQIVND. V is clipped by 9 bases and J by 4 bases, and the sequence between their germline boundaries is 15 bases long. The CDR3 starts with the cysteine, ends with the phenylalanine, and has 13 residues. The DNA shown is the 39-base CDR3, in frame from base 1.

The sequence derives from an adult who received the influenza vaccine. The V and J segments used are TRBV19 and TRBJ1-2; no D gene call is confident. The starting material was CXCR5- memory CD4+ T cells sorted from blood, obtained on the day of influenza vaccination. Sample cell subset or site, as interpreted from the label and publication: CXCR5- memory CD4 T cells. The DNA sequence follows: TGTGCCAGCACCCGGGGAGACTCCTATGGCTACACCTTC. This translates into CASTRGDSYGYTF.